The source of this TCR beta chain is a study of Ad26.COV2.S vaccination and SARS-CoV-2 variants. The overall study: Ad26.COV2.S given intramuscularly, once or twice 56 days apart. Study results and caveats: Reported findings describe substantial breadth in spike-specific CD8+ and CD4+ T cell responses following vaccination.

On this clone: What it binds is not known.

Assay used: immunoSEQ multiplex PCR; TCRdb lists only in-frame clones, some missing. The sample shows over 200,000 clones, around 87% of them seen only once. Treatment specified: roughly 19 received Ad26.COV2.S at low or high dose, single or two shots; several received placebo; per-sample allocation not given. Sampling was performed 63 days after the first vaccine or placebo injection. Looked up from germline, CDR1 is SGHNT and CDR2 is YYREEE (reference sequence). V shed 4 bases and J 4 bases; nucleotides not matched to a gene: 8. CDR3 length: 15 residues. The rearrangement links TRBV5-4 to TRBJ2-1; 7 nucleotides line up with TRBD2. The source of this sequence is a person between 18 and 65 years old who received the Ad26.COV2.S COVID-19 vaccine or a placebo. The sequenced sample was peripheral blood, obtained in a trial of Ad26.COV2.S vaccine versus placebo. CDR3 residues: CASSLGAGAYNEQFF. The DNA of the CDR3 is TGTGCCAGCAGCCTCGGGGCGGGAGCATACAATGAGCAGTTCTTC.